Shown below are 27 T cell receptor beta chains from a single sample sequenced in a study of T cells in Graves' hyperthyroidism and ophthalmopathy. TCR beta CDR3 regions were amplified from RNA. The HTBI primer set drove a first-round RT-PCR of the TCR CDR3. In TCRdb, the multiplex PCR reads were re-called with MiXCR into one record per CDR3 protein. This table has about 610,000 distinct CDR3 sequences, approximately 15% appearing once. Sequencing was performed on blood. The receptors were sampled from a middle-aged woman with Graves' ophthalmopathy.

The J gene is TRBJ1-5, the V gene TRBV19; D may be TRBD1 (5 bases). CDR3 length equals 14 residues. V lost 5 bases and J lost 0, with 8 bases in between. CDR1 is LNHDA, CDR2 SQIVND, per germline (reference sequence). Here the CDR3 reads CASSDRNSNQPQHF. CDR3 nucleotides: TGTGCCAGTAGTGACAGAAATAGCAATCAGCCCCAGCATTTT.

The table lists this clonotype with a few counts. This chain connects TRBV5-4 to TRBJ2-3; possibly TRBD2 for D (6 bases). The CDR3 contains 16 residues. V shed 3 bases and J shed 6 bases, with 20 bases lying between them. Germline V gene lookup returns CDR1 SGHNT and CDR2 YYREEE (reference sequence). The CDR3 is CASSSGVRGTADTQYF. Written as DNA, the CDR3 is TGTGCCAGCAGCTCGGGGGTTCGCGGGACCGCGGATACGCAGTATTTT.

The rearrangement links TRBV3-1 to TRBJ2-3; no clear D gene. V lost 1 base to trimming and J lost 0 bases, with 8 bases between them. CDR1 is LGHDT and CDR2 is YNNKEL in the germline V gene (reference sequence). The CDR3 is 15 residues long. CDR3 nucleotide sequence: TGTGCCAGCAGCCAAGTCGTCCTTAGCACAGATACGCAGTATTTT. Encoded protein: CASSQVVLSTDTQYF.

This clonotype has a count of ten or more. This chain joins TRBV28 and TRBJ1-6; D is ambiguous. Germline V CDR1 and CDR2: MDHEN, SYDVKM. The CDR3 runs to 12 residues. The V gene lost 7 bases and the J gene lost 6 bases, with 7 bases spanning the gap. The CDR3 sequence: CASNWGNSPLHF. The DNA of the CDR3 is TGTGCCAGCAATTGGGGTAATTCACCCCTCCACTTT.

This clonotype came up once. This chain links TRBV18 with TRBJ2-6; D is ambiguous. V was cut by 3 bases and J by 0 bases, with 9 bases left in between. Per germline, CDR1 KGHSH and CDR2 LQKENI. This CDR3 contains 16 residues. CDR3 nucleotides: TGTGCCAGCTCACCGTCGACGGGCTCTGGGGCCAACGTCCTGACTTTC. Amino acid sequence: CASSPSTGSGANVLTF.

The chain couples TRBV12-3 or TRBV12-4 to TRBJ1-3; D is possibly TRBD1 (5 bases). CDR3 length: 16 residues. V dropped 3 bases and J dropped 0 bases, with 12 bases sitting between them. CDR3 region: CASSFSGLISGNTIYF. The CDR3 nucleotides are TGTGCCAGCAGTTTCTCAGGGCTGATCTCTGGAAACACCATATATTTT.

This clonotype was counted only a few times. V is TRBV13 and J is TRBJ1-2; a possible D gene is TRBD1 (5 bases). Germline V lookup: CDR1 PRHDT, CDR2 FYEKMQ (reference sequence). The V end was cut by 3 bases, the J end by 2 bases, with 13 bases between. The CDR3 runs to 15 residues. This CDR3 is CASSFAPRENYGYTF. Here the CDR3 DNA reads TGTGCCAGCAGCTTCGCCCCCAGGGAAAACTATGGCTACACCTTC.

The sample holds many counts of this clonotype. V usage is TRBV7-9 and J usage is TRBJ2-3, with 9 bases that match TRBD1. V lost 5 bases, J lost 4 bases, and 10 bases stayed unmatched. This CDR3 has 16 amino acids. Germline V lookup: CDR1 SEHNR, CDR2 FQNEAQ (reference sequence). CDR3 sequence: CASSPRDRVMADTQYF. CDR3 in DNA: TGTGCCAGCAGCCCCCGGGACAGGGTTATGGCAGATACGCAGTATTTT.

Many counts were recorded for this clonotype. CDR3 DNA: TGTGCCAGCAGTTATGACCTCCACTCGCCCGGGACTAGCGGGAGGGCCAGCGACACAGATACGCAGTATTTT. This gives the protein CASSYDLHSPGTSGRASDTDTQYF. This chain connects TRBV27 to TRBJ2-3; 16 nucleotides agree with TRBD2. The CDR3 is made up of 24 amino acids. CDR1 is MNHEY, CDR2 SMNVEV, per germline (reference sequence). The ends lost 4 bases at V and 2 bases at J; junction bases unmatched: 24.

This clonotype was seen repeatedly, ten times or more. The chain has TRBV30 and TRBJ1-4; D gene unclear. V was shortened by 7 bases and J by 0 bases, with 9 bases between the two germline ends. Per the germline V gene, CDR1 is GTSNPN and CDR2 is SVGIG (reference sequence). This CDR3 spans 13 amino acids. The CDR3 loop reads CALKPATNEKLFF. The CDR3 DNA sequence: TGTGCCTTAAAGCCAGCAACTAATGAAAAACTGTTTTTT.

A remark on this clonotype: A read error may account for a junction end that differs from germline. The genes are TRBV12-5 and TRBJ2-2; D may be TRBD2 (5 bases). The CDR3 is 11 residues long. Per the germline V gene, CDR1 is LGHNT and CDR2 is FRNRAP. CDR3 residues: CASALDGEPFF. DNA of the CDR3: TGTGCTAGTGCCCTTGATGGGGAGCCGTTTTTT.

This clonotype appeared a few times. The chain couples TRBV5-1 to TRBJ2-2, with TRBD2 identical over 9 bases. The CDR3 length is 15 residues. V was clipped by 1 base and J by 7 bases; unmatched bases: 5. Germline V gene sequence: CDR1 SGHRS, CDR2 YFSETQ. CDR3 bases: TGCGCCAGCAGCTTGCTGTCTAGCGGGGACGGGGAGCTGTTTTTT. Protein sequence: CASSLLSSGDGELFF.

Many counts were recorded for this clonotype. CDR3 sequence reads: CASSQDRPMNTEAFF. DNA for the CDR3: TGTGCCAGCAGCCAGGACAGGCCCATGAACACTGAAGCTTTCTTT. This chain uses TRBV7-8 with TRBJ1-1; TRBD1 aligns across 7 bases. Germline lookup yields CDR1 SGHVS and CDR2 FQNEAQ. J lost 0 bases, V lost 5 bases, and 6 bases had no gene match. This CDR3 is 15 amino acids long.

This clonotype has ten or more counts. The chain links TRBV7-8 to TRBJ2-5; D is perhaps TRBD1 or TRBD2 (6 bases each). The germline V gene encodes CDR1 SGHVS and CDR2 FQNEAQ. CDR3 size: 15 residues. Trimming pared 5 bases from V and 4 bases from J, leaving 17 bases between. CDR3 sequence: CASSPSRGGGETQYF. CDR3 DNA sequence: TGTGCCAGCAGCCCATCCAGAGGGGGAGGAGAGACCCAGTACTTC. Full variable domain (missing parts from reference TRBV7-8 and TRBJ2-5): GAGVSQSPRYKVAKRGQDVALRCDPISGHVSLFWYQQALGQGPEFLTYFQNEAQLDKSGLPSDRFFAERPEGSVSTLKIQRTQQEDSAVYLCASSPSRGGGETQYFGPGTRLLVL.

In this sample, this clonotype turned up many times. The V call is TRBV7-9, the J call TRBJ2-4, with D possibly being TRBD2 (7 bases). CDR3 length: 15 amino acids. V lost 5 bases and J 6 bases, leaving 17 bases between the germline ends. The V gene's germline CDR1 is SEHNR and CDR2 FQNEAQ (reference sequence). The CDR3 DNA follows: TGTGCCAGCAGCCCCGGGGGCGGGAGTGGAAACATTCAGTACTTC. Translated: CASSPGGGSGNIQYF. The whole variable domain, remainder taken from reference TRBV7-9 and TRBJ2-4, is DTGVSQNPRHKITKRGQNVTFRCDPISEHNRLYWYRQTLGQGPEFLTYFQNEAQLEKSRLLSDRFSAERPKGSFSTLEIQRTEQGDSAMYLCASSPGGGSGNIQYFGAGTRLSVL.

This clonotype was detected only a few times. The gene calls are TRBV20-1 and TRBJ2-7; the D gene is possibly TRBD2 (6 bases). The germline V gene encodes CDR1 DFQATT and CDR2 SNEGSKA (reference sequence). The CDR3 consists of 17 residues. The V end lost 6 bases, the J end lost 0 bases, and 24 bases lay between the germline ends. The CDR3 nucleotides read TGCAGTGCCCTCTGGGGGGTCTTTAAGGGGAGCTCCTACGAGCAGTACTTC. It specifies CSALWGVFKGSSYEQYF.

Ten or more counts support this clonotype. The genes are TRBV28 and TRBJ2-3; D remains ambiguous. The germline V and J ends were trimmed by 5 bases and 4 bases, with 10 bases remaining between them. The length of the CDR3 is 13 residues. Per the germline V gene, CDR1 is MDHEN and CDR2 is SYDVKM. In nucleotides, the CDR3 is TGTGCCAGCAGTCTTATTTACTCAGATACGCAGTATTTT. Amino acids: CASSLIYSDTQYF.

This clonotype was detected ten times or more. The rearrangement joins TRBV6-1 to TRBJ2-3; the match to TRBD2 covers 7 bases. The CDR3 spans 16 residues. Germline-derived CDR1 and CDR2 are MNHNS and SASEGT. V shed 2 bases, J shed 3 bases, and the junction held 8 bases outside the gene matches. This CDR3 reads CASSEFGGGVTDTQYF. In nucleotides, the CDR3 is TGTGCCAGCAGTGAATTTGGCGGGGGTGTGACAGATACGCAGTATTTT.

This chain links TRBV30 with TRBJ1-5; D is unresolved. Germline lookup yields CDR1 GTSNPN and CDR2 SVGIG (reference sequence). The CDR3 consists of 13 residues. Between the trimmed V and J ends, which lost 1 base and 5 bases, there was a span of 9 bases. The CDR3 is CAWSDSNYQPQHF. The CDR3 region has the DNA TGTGCCTGGAGTGACAGTAATTATCAGCCCCAGCATTTT.

As regards this clonotype: At one end the junction does not follow the germline gene, possibly because of a read error. V usage is TRBV7-9 and J usage is TRBJ1-2; 8 bases align to TRBD1. Germline-derived CDR1 and CDR2 are SEHNR and FQNEAQ (reference sequence). CDR3 length: 14 amino acids. The DNA of the CDR3 is TGCGCCAGCAGCTTAGACCGGACAGGGTTTGACTACACCTTC. This gives the protein CASSLDRTGFDYTF. Using reference TRBV7-9 and TRBJ1-2 for the parts outside the CDR3, the full variable domain is DTGVSQNPRHKITKRGQNVTFRCDPISEHNRLYWYRQTLGQGPEFLTYFQNEAQLEKSRLLSDRFSAERPKGSFSTLEIQRTEQGDSAMYLCASSLDRTGFDYTFGSGTRLTVV.

This clonotype was counted many times. The J gene is TRBJ1-1, the V gene TRBV7-3; 9 bases are a match to TRBD1. This CDR3 has 16 residues. Germline lookup yields CDR1 SGHTA and CDR2 FQGTGA. J lost 0 bases, V lost 5 bases, and 7 bases had no gene match. Written as DNA, the CDR3 is TGTGCCAGCAGCCCACAGGGGGCAGGTATGAACACTGAAGCTTTCTTT. This translates into CASSPQGAGMNTEAFF.

This clonotype appeared many times. The rearrangement links TRBV7-6 to TRBJ2-1, with TRBD2 matching over 13 bases. The germline CDR1 and CDR2 sequences are SGHVS and FNYEAQ. The CDR3 is made up of 19 amino acids. The trim removed 3 bases at V and 2 bases at J, leaving 10 bases unmatched. Written as DNA, the CDR3 is TGTGCCAGCAGCTTGGAGGCGGGACTAGCGGGGACCCCCTACAATGAGCAGTTCTTC. Its protein product is CASSLEAGLAGTPYNEQFF.

J is TRBJ2-1 and V is TRBV7-3; D uncertain. The CDR3 extends over 13 amino acids. CDR1 and CDR2 (germline): SGHTA, FQGTGA. The V gene lost 2 bases and the J gene lost 10 bases, with 12 bases spanning the gap. The CDR3 reads CASSLLGYGEQFF. The CDR3 DNA sequence: TGTGCCAGCAGCTTACTTGGGTACGGGGAGCAGTTCTTC.

The chain combines TRBV18 with TRBJ2-1; the D gene is possibly TRBD2 (6 bases). This CDR3 has 14 amino acids. Germline V lookup: CDR1 KGHSH, CDR2 LQKENI. V was trimmed by 6 bases and J by 8 bases, leaving 17 bases between them. The CDR3 reads CASSPASEVDEQFF. The CDR3 region has the DNA TGTGCCAGCTCCCCCGCTAGCGAAGTCGATGAGCAGTTCTTC.

The chain uses TRBV10-3 and TRBJ1-1, with D perhaps TRBD1 (5 bases). Germline values: CDR1 ENHRY, CDR2 SYGVKD. The CDR3 loop spans 12 amino acids. Trimming shortened V by 4 bases and J by 7 bases, and 10 bases separated the two germline ends. The CDR3 DNA follows: TGTGCCATCAGTGGGTATCAGGGTGAAGCTTTCTTT. It yields the protein CAISGYQGEAFF.

Many counts were recorded for this clonotype. A junction end diverges from the germline sequence, so it may reflect a read error. This rearrangement joins TRBV13 to TRBJ2-7; maybe TRBD1 (5 bases). Germline-derived CDR1 and CDR2 are PRHDT and FYEKMQ (reference sequence). The CDR3 is made up of 13 amino acids. CDR3 DNA sequence: TGCGCCAGCAGCCCAGGGATATCCTACGAGCAGTACTTC. It is translated as CASSPGISYEQYF. The full variable domain, with the rest looked up from reference TRBV13 and TRBJ2-7, is AAGVIQSPRHLIKEKRETATLKCYPIPRHDTVYWYQQGPGQDPQFLISFYEKMQSDKGSIPDRFSAQQFSDYHSELNMSSLELGDSALYFCASSPGISYEQYFGPGTRLTVT.

The chain uses TRBV28 and TRBJ1-3; a possible D gene is TRBD1 (6 bases). The CDR3 is 18 residues long. Germline values: CDR1 MDHEN, CDR2 SYDVKM. CDR3 bases: TGTCCGCAACCCAGCACTAGGGTCCAGGGGAGCTCTGGAAACACCATATATTTT. It is translated as CPQPSTRVQGSSGNTIYF.